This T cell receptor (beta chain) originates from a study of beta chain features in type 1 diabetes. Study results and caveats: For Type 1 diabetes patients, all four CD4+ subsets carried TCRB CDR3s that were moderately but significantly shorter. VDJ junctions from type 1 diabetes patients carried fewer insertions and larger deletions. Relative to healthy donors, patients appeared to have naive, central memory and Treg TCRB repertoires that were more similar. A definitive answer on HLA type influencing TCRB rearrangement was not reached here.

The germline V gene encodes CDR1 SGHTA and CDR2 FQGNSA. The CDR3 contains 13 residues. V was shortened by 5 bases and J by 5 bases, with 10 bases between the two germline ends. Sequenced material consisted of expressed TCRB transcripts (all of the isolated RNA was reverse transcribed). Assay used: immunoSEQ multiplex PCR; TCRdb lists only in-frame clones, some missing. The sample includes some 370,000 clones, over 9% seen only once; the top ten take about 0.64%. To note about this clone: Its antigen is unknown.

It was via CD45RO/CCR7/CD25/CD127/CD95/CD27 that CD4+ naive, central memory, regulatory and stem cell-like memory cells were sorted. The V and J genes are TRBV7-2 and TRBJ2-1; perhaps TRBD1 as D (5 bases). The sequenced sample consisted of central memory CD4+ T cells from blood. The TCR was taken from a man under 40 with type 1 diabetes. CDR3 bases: TGTGCCAGCAGCCAAGACAGCGACAATGAGCAGTTCTTC. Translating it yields CASSQDSDNEQFF.